This T cell receptor beta chain was recorded in a study of blood T cell repertoires in COVID-19. The germline gives CDR1 ENHRY, CDR2 SYGVKD. With V trimmed by 7 bases and J by 1 base, 3 bases remained unmatched. The CDR3 runs to 13 residues. The method was immunoSEQ multiplex PCR; TCRdb's version includes in-frame clones alone and lacks a portion of them. This table has 250,000 or so clones, about 88% appearing once. The TCR was taken from a man younger than 40 with active or convalescent COVID-19. What was sequenced was peripheral blood. The V and J genes are TRBV10-3 and TRBJ1-1, with 7 nucleotides matching TRBD1. For the CDR3, the DNA is TGTGCCATCACGACAGGGCCGAACACTGAAGCTTTCTTT. Protein sequence: CAITTGPNTEAFF.